What follows are 8 T cell receptor beta chains derived from one specimen sequenced in a study of OX40 agonist ivuxolimab in advanced cancers. The protocol was immunoSEQ multiplex PCR, while the TCRdb copy is restricted to in-frame clones and leaves out a portion. The sample lists around 60,000 clones; approximately 92% were seen once. The sample consisted of CD4+ or CD8+ T cells sorted from blood, taken in a trial of the OX40 agonist ivuxolimab. The source is an adult with an advanced solid tumor such as melanoma, head and neck, liver or kidney cancer.

This chain connects TRBV10-2 to TRBJ1-2; possibly TRBD1 for D (6 bases). Germline V gene sequence: CDR1 WSHSY, CDR2 SAAADI. Trimming pared 5 bases from V and 4 bases from J, leaving 11 bases between. CDR3 length: 13 residues. For the CDR3, the DNA is TGCGCCAGCAGTCCGGACAGTCGCTATGGCTACACCTTC. Translation: CASSPDSRYGYTF.

V and J are TRBV28 and TRBJ2-7, with 12 bases that match TRBD2. Germline V gene lookup returns CDR1 MDHEN and CDR2 SYDVKM. The CDR3 runs to 16 residues. V lost 1 base, J lost 2 bases, and 3 bases stayed unmatched. The CDR3 loop is CASSLSSGRGTYEQYF. The CDR3 region has the DNA TGTGCCAGCAGTTTATCTAGCGGGAGGGGTACCTACGAGCAGTACTTC. Full variable domain (rest looked up from reference TRBV28 and TRBJ2-7): DVKVTQSSRYLVKRTGEKVFLECVQDMDHENMFWYRQDPGLGLRLIYFSYDVKMKEKGDIPEGYSVSREKKERFSLILESASTNQTSMYLCASSLSSGRGTYEQYFGPGTRLTVT.

V gene TRBV27 combines with J gene TRBJ1-1; D remains ambiguous. CDR3 length: 17 residues. Germline CDR1 is MNHEY and CDR2 is SMNVEV (reference sequence). Trimming stripped 2 bases from V and 1 base from J, with 17 bases between. CDR3 protein: CASSLLSTGLGNTEAFF. The DNA for the CDR3 is TGTGCCAGCAGTTTACTGTCCACCGGGTTGGGGAACACTGAAGCTTTCTTT.

This rearrangement joins TRBV5-1 to TRBJ2-7, with D perhaps matching TRBD2 (5 bases). V lost 4 bases and J lost 1, with 12 bases in between. CDR1 SGHRS and CDR2 YFSETQ come from the germline V gene. CDR3 length: 14 amino acids. CDR3 nucleotides: TGCGCCAGCAGCCCGGAGGCCAGTTCCTACGAGCAGTACTTC. Translated: CASSPEASSYEQYF.

The V gene is TRBV19, the J gene TRBJ2-1; 13 bases agree with TRBD2. The CDR3 loop spans 16 amino acids. Looked up from germline, CDR1 is LNHDA and CDR2 is SQIVND (reference sequence). The V and J ends lost 5 bases and 8 bases, in that order; junction bases with no gene match: 9. CDR3 loop: CASSGAGTSGTYEQFF. CDR3 nucleotides: TGTGCCAGTAGTGGGGCCGGGACTAGCGGGACCTATGAGCAGTTCTTC.

V and J are TRBV5-5 and TRBJ1-5; D uncertain. Trimming shortened V by 1 base and J by 0 bases, and 8 bases separated the two germline ends. This CDR3 spans 15 amino acids. In germline, CDR1 is SGHKS, CDR2 YYEKEE (reference sequence). The CDR3: CASSLHLDSNQPQHF. The CDR3, as DNA: TGTGCCAGCAGCTTGCACCTAGATAGCAATCAGCCCCAGCATTTT.

The chain employs TRBV7-9 and TRBJ2-7, with unresolved D. The CDR3 is 13 amino acids. The germline CDR1 and CDR2 sequences are SEHNR and FQNEAQ (reference sequence). Trimming stripped 5 bases from V and 5 bases from J, with 13 bases between. Here the CDR3 DNA reads TGTGCCAGCAGCCCAACGGATCCGGACGAGCAGTACTTC. Protein product: CASSPTDPDEQYF.

This chain connects TRBV9 to TRBJ2-5; D gene unclear. Germline V CDR1 and CDR2: SGDLS, YYNGEE. Trimming took 3 bases from V and 4 from J, leaving 13 bases between them. The CDR3 contains 14 residues. The CDR3 bases are TGTGCCAGCAGCGCCGATCTAGGCGTAGAGACCCAGTACTTC. As protein: CASSADLGVETQYF.